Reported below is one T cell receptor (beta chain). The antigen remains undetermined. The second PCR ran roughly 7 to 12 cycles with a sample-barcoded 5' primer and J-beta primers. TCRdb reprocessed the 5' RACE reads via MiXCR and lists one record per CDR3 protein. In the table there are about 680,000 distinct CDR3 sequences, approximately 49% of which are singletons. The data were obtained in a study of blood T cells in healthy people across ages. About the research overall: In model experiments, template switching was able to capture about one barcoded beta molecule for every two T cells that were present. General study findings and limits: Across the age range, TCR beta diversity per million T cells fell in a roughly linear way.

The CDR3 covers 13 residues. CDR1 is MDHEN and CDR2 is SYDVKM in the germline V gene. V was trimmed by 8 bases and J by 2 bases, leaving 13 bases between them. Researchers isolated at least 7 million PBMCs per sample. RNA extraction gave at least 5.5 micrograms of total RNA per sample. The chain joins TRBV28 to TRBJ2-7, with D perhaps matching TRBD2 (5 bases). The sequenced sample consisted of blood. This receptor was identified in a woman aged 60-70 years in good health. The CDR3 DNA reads TGTGCCAGCGGATTGCGGGCAGCCTACGAGCAGTACTTC. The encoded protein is CASGLRAAYEQYF.